This TCR beta chain appears in the sequencing data of a study of blood T cell repertoires in COVID-19. Study information: T cells, B-cell-depleted T cells, or PBMCs provided the cDNA or gDNA that served as material.

Generated by immunoSEQ multiplex PCR, the TCRdb table keeps only in-frame clones and is missing some. The sample includes 250,000 to 400,000 clones, about 85% of them seen just once. Participants' own reports of clinical history determined their cohort assignment. Exposed participants encountered a COVID-19 case during the 2 weeks preceding study entry. V lost 1 base and J lost 4, with 7 bases in between. The length of the CDR3 is 13 residues. Germline-derived CDR1 and CDR2 are SGHNT and YYREEE (reference sequence). The chain couples TRBV5-4 to TRBJ2-3; D remains ambiguous. This clonotype originated in a woman aged 30 to 39 who had been exposed to COVID-19. Specimen: PBMCs or T cells enriched from blood (not recorded which). In DNA form, the CDR3 reads TGTGCCAGCAGCTTGAGAGGAGCAGATACGCAGTATTTT. Residues: CASSLRGADTQYF.